Listed here are 23 T cell receptor beta chains from one sample, sequenced in a study of a mutant IDH1 vaccine in newly diagnosed glioma. Libraries were prepared by immunoSEQ multiplex PCR; TCRdb keeps only in-frame clonotypes and omits some of them. The sample lists 45,000 to 70,000 clones, about 91% occurring once. Time point described: baseline, week 1 (first vaccination visit). Described treatment: pre-vaccination baseline after standard-of-care therapy. Sequenced here: PBMCs, sampled from a glioma patient treated with radiotherapy, temozolomide or both. These receptors all stem from a man aged 45-65 years with glioma.

The genes are TRBV11-1 and TRBJ1-4; 8 bases map to TRBD1. Per germline, CDR1 SGHAT and CDR2 FQDESV (reference sequence). The CDR3 contains 15 residues. V trimming: 5 bases; J trimming: 7 bases; junction bases outside the gene matches: 9. CDR3 protein: CASSQRRDRPEKLFF. The CDR3 bases are TGTGCCAGCAGCCAGAGACGGGACAGGCCTGAAAAACTGTTTTTT. Drawing the rest from reference TRBV11-1 and TRBJ1-4, the complete variable domain is EAEVAQSPRYKITEKSQAVAFWCDPISGHATLYWYRQILGQGPELLVQFQDESVVDDSQLPKDRFSAERLKGVDSTLKIQPAELGDSAMYLCASSQRRDRPEKLFFGSGTQLSVL.

The CDR3 reads CASSVGGESYGYTF. CDR3 in DNA: TGTGCCAGCAGCGTAGGAGGGGAAAGCTATGGCTACACCTTC. The chain uses TRBV9 and TRBJ1-2, with D perhaps matching TRBD1 (5 bases). Germline V lookup: CDR1 SGDLS, CDR2 YYNGEE. Trimming left V 0 bases short and J 4 bases short, with 10 bases between. The CDR3 is 14 amino acids.

V usage is TRBV6-5 and J usage is TRBJ1-5; perhaps TRBD1 as D (6 bases). CDR1 is MNHEY and CDR2 is SVGAGI in the germline V gene. The CDR3 is made up of 15 amino acids. The germline V and J ends were trimmed by 6 bases and 10 bases, with 22 bases remaining between them. The CDR3, as DNA: TGTGCCAGCAGACGTAAACAGGACGGGGGCTTACCCCAGCATTTT. Translating it yields CASRRKQDGGLPQHF.

The gene calls are TRBV27 and TRBJ2-1; possibly TRBD1 for D (5 bases). The CDR3 extends over 14 amino acids. In germline, CDR1 is MNHEY, CDR2 SMNVEV (reference sequence). V lost 7 bases to trimming and J lost 4 bases, with 14 bases between them. The CDR3 reads CASTPAGRYNEQFF. DNA of the CDR3: TGTGCCAGCACCCCGGCAGGGCGATACAATGAGCAGTTCTTC.

This clone was seen a few times. The J gene is TRBJ1-1, the V gene TRBV4-3; TRBD1 matches at 8 bases. The V gene end was trimmed by 4 bases and the J gene end by 1 base; junction bases not matched to a gene: 2. The CDR3 contains 14 residues. Germline V lookup: CDR1 LGHNA, CDR2 YSLEER. The CDR3 is CASSLGTGNTEAFF. The CDR3 bases are TGCGCCAGCAGCCTCGGGACAGGGAACACTGAAGCTTTCTTT.

The V call is TRBV2, the J call TRBJ2-7, with 8 bases fitting TRBD2. The CDR3 length is 13 residues. CDR1 and CDR2 from the germline V gene are SNHLY and FYNNEI. V was pared by 6 bases and J by 4 bases, with 5 bases of the junction left unmatched. CDR3 loop: CASRRTSRYEQYF. The CDR3 DNA is TGTGCCAGCAGGCGGACTAGCAGGTACGAGCAGTACTTC.

The chain has TRBV18 and TRBJ1-1; perhaps TRBD1 as D (5 bases). The germline V gene encodes CDR1 KGHSH and CDR2 LQKENI. The V end lost 4 bases, the J end lost 1 base, and 10 bases lay between the germline ends. The CDR3 runs 14 residues. CDR3: CASSLTGPNTEAFF. The DNA of the CDR3 is TGTGCCAGCTCACTCACAGGACCGAACACTGAAGCTTTCTTT.

CDR3 nucleotides: TGTGCCAGCACCCCGCCCACGAGTAGCTACGAGCAGTACTTC. It codes for CASTPPTSSYEQYF. The V and J genes are TRBV7-9 and TRBJ2-7; no firm D call. CDR3 length equals 14 residues. Germline V lookup: CDR1 SEHNR, CDR2 FQNEAQ (reference sequence). The V and J ends lost 7 bases and 3 bases respectively, with 16 bases between them. The variable domain in full, with the rest retrieved from reference TRBV7-9 and TRBJ2-7, is DTGVSQNPRHKITKRGQNVTFRCDPISEHNRLYWYRQTLGQGPEFLTYFQNEAQLEKSRLLSDRFSAERPKGSFSTLEIQRTEQGDSAMYLCASTPPTSSYEQYFGPGTRLTVT.

The rearrangement joins TRBV2 to TRBJ2-5; D unclear. The CDR3 is made up of 14 amino acids. The germline CDR1 and CDR2 sequences are SNHLY and FYNNEI. Trimming took 1 base from V and 4 from J, leaving 10 bases between them. CDR3 sequence: CASSEGWGRETQYF. The CDR3 nucleotides are TGTGCCAGCAGTGAAGGGTGGGGAAGAGAGACCCAGTACTTC. The full variable domain, in which reference TRBV2 and TRBJ2-5 provide the parts outside the CDR3, is EPEVTQTPSHQVTQMGQEVILRCVPISNHLYFYWYRQILGQKVEFLVSFYNNEISEKSEIFDDQFSVERPDGSNFTLKIRSTKLEDSAMYFCASSEGWGRETQYFGPGTRLLVL.

The rearrangement joins TRBV5-1 to TRBJ2-5; D is ambiguous. V was shortened by 0 bases and J by 4 bases, with 7 bases between the two germline ends. CDR1 is SGHRS, CDR2 YFSETQ, per germline. The CDR3 is 13 residues long. CDR3 in amino acids: CASSLDGPETQYF. The CDR3 DNA reads as TGCGCCAGCAGCTTGGATGGTCCAGAGACCCAGTACTTC.

This chain uses TRBV6-6 with TRBJ2-1; maybe TRBD2 (5 bases). The V end was cut by 5 bases, the J end by 4 bases, with 12 bases between. Germline loops: CDR1 MNHNY, CDR2 SVGAGI (reference sequence). This CDR3 comprises 14 residues. The CDR3 DNA sequence: TGTGCCAGCAGTGGTCGAGGGAGATACAATGAGCAGTTCTTC. This encodes CASSGRGRYNEQFF.

J is TRBJ2-5 and V is TRBV5-1; D is perhaps TRBD2 (7 bases). The CDR3 has 14 amino acids. V was cut by 6 bases and J by 5 bases, with 17 bases left in between. Germline CDR1 and CDR2: SGHRS and YFSETQ. The CDR3 sequence: CASTSGGAGETQYF. DNA of the CDR3: TGCGCCAGCACCTCTGGGGGGGCCGGGGAGACCCAGTACTTC.

The chain recombines TRBV9 with TRBJ1-2; TRBD1 aligns across 7 bases. CDR1 and CDR2 (germline): SGDLS, YYNGEE. The trim removed 0 bases at V and 7 bases at J, leaving 3 bases unmatched. This CDR3 is 13 amino acids long. The CDR3 region is CASSVVSGGGYTF. In nucleotides, the CDR3 is TGTGCCAGCAGCGTAGTTTCAGGGGGTGGCTACACCTTC. Together with reference TRBV9 and TRBJ1-2, the CDR3 gives the full variable domain: DSGVTQTPKHLITATGQRVTLRCSPRSGDLSVYWYQQSLDQGLQFLIQYYNGEERAKGNILERFSAQQFPDLHSELNLSSLELGDSALYFCASSVVSGGGYTFGSGTRLTVV.

The chain links TRBV27 to TRBJ2-7, with a possible D match to TRBD1 (5 bases). Trimming took 8 bases from V and 2 from J, leaving 10 bases between them. Germline V gene data show CDR1 as MNHEY and CDR2 as SMNVEV (reference sequence). This CDR3 region has 12 residues. The CDR3 DNA is TGTGCCAGCCAGGGTTCCACCTACGAGCAGTACTTC. Translating gives CASQGSTYEQYF.

The V and J genes are TRBV12-5 and TRBJ2-2; TRBD2 agrees at 12 bases. In germline, CDR1 is LGHNT, CDR2 FRNRAP. The CDR3 has 18 residues. Losses at the gene ends were 10 bases for V and 0 bases for J; bases not matched to a gene: 12. The CDR3 bases are TGTGCTAAACCCGCCCCTCTAGCGGGAGGGTCGAACACCGGGGAGCTGTTTTTT. Protein: CAKPAPLAGGSNTGELFF.

The chain uses TRBV9 and TRBJ2-7, with TRBD1 identical over 8 bases. Germline assignment: CDR1 SGDLS and CDR2 YYNGEE. CDR3 size: 14 residues. The ends lost 3 bases at V and 4 bases at J; junction bases unmatched: 6. CDR3 loop: CASSAGTGLYEQYF. For the CDR3, the DNA is TGTGCCAGCAGCGCTGGGACAGGCCTTTACGAGCAGTACTTC.

The rearrangement joins TRBV7-8 to TRBJ1-4, with TRBD1 identical over 10 bases. CDR3 length: 16 residues. CDR1 is SGHVS and CDR2 is FQNEAQ in the germline V gene. The V segment lost 5 bases and the J segment 4 bases; nucleotides outside the gene matches: 7. As DNA, the CDR3 is TGTGCCAGCAGCCCGGGACAGGGGCGCTTTAATGAAAAACTGTTTTTT. This sequence encodes CASSPGQGRFNEKLFF.

The chain links TRBV27 to TRBJ1-4; D remains ambiguous. The V end lost 6 bases, the J end lost 2 bases, and 13 bases lay between the germline ends. CDR1 MNHEY and CDR2 SMNVEV come from the germline V gene (reference sequence). This CDR3 has 15 residues. The CDR3 DNA follows: TGTGCCAGCAGCCATACTGGGTTTACTAATGAAAAACTGTTTTTT. Protein sequence: CASSHTGFTNEKLFF.

In DNA, the CDR3 is TGTGCCAGCAGTTTCGGGGACAGGGGCAATCAGCCCCAGCATTTT. This encodes CASSFGDRGNQPQHF. The chain combines TRBV28 with TRBJ1-5, with 9 bases aligning to TRBD1. V trimming: 3 bases; J trimming: 2 bases; junction bases outside the gene matches: 2. This CDR3 has 15 residues. Germline CDR1 is MDHEN and CDR2 is SYDVKM. Combining the CDR3 with reference TRBV28 and TRBJ1-5 gives the whole variable domain DVKVTQSSRYLVKRTGEKVFLECVQDMDHENMFWYRQDPGLGLRLIYFSYDVKMKEKGDIPEGYSVSREKKERFSLILESASTNQTSMYLCASSFGDRGNQPQHFGDGTRLSIL.

The rearrangement joins TRBV27 to TRBJ2-3; 13 bases agree with TRBD2. J was trimmed by 4 bases and V by 6 bases; bases with no gene match: 16. Per germline, CDR1 MNHEY and CDR2 SMNVEV (reference sequence). The CDR3 extends over 19 amino acids. The CDR3: CASSSPTRTSGSGPDTQYF. CDR3 coding DNA: TGTGCCAGCAGCTCACCCACAAGGACTAGCGGGAGTGGCCCAGATACGCAGTATTTT.

The rearrangement links TRBV5-4 to TRBJ1-4; 8 positions match TRBD1. This CDR3 region has 15 residues. CDR1 and CDR2 from the germline V gene are SGHNT and YYREEE (reference sequence). The J segment lost 8 bases and the V segment lost 4 bases, leaving 10 bases of the junction unmatched. The CDR3 DNA reads as TGTGCCAGCAGCATCGGACAGGGAGGCCGAGAAAAACTGTTTTTT. Protein product: CASSIGQGGREKLFF.

In DNA form, the CDR3 reads TGCGCCAGCAGCTTGCGGGGAAGACTCCAAGAGACCCAGTACTTC. Translated, it gives CASSLRGRLQETQYF. The chain uses TRBV5-1 and TRBJ2-5, with D tentatively TRBD2 (5 bases). Deletions cut 1 base from V and 1 base from J, with 11 bases between. Per the germline V gene, CDR1 is SGHRS and CDR2 is YFSETQ. The CDR3 contains 15 residues.

The genes are TRBV7-2 and TRBJ2-2; 9 bases agree with TRBD2. The V gene end was trimmed by 8 bases and the J gene end by 7 bases; junction bases not matched to a gene: 8. CDR1 is SGHTA and CDR2 is FQGNSA in the germline V gene. The CDR3 spans 14 residues. This CDR3 is CASDSGGWDGELFF. The CDR3 DNA reads TGTGCCAGCGACAGCGGGGGGTGGGACGGGGAGCTGTTTTTT.